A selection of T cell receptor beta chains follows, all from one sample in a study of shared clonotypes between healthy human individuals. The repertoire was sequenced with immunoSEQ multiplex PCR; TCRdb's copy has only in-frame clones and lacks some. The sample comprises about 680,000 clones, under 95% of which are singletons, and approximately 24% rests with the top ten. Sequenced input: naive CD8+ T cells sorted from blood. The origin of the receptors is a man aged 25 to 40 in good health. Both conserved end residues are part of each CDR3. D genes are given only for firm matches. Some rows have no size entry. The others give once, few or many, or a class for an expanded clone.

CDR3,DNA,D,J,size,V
CASRPGQGLFYEQYF,TGTGCCAGCAGGCCGGGACAGGGGCTGTTCTACGAGCAGTACTTC,TRBD1,TRBJ2-7,NA,TRBV28
CASSRGTVNTEAFF,TGTGCCAGTAGTAGGGGGACAGTGAACACTGAAGCTTTCTTT,TRBD1,TRBJ1-1,NA,TRBV19
CASSLERPGDGELFF,TGCGCCAGCAGCTTGGAAAGGCCAGGAGACGGGGAGCTGTTTTTT,NA,TRBJ2-2,NA,TRBV5-1
CASRLVSKWEKLFF,TGTGCAAGTCGCTTAGTGTCCAAGTGGGAAAAACTGTTTTTT,NA,TRBJ1-4,NA,TRBV12-2
CAWRPGQVNEQFF,TGTGCCTGGAGACCAGGGCAGGTAAATGAGCAGTTCTTC,NA,TRBJ2-1,NA,TRBV30
CASSLTQGSNTGELFF,TGTGCCAGCAGCTTAACTCAGGGGTCGAACACCGGGGAGCTGTTTTTT,NA,TRBJ2-2,NA,TRBV7-3
CASSLGGGRETQYF,TGTGCCAGCAGCTTAGGCGGCGGGAGAGAGACCCAGTACTTC,TRBD2,TRBJ2-5,once,TRBV7-6
CSVEEAGTGSSYEQYF,TGCAGCGTTGAAGAAGCCGGGACAGGGAGCTCCTACGAGCAGTACTTC,TRBD1,TRBJ2-7,many,TRBV29-1
CASSQSEETDSNQPQHF,TGCGCCAGCAGTCAATCGGAGGAGACAGATAGCAATCAGCCCCAGCATTTT,NA,TRBJ1-5,NA,TRBV23-1
CASGPGPFYGYTF,TGTGCCAGCGGACCGGGGCCCTTCTATGGCTACACCTTC,NA,TRBJ1-2,NA,TRBV9